The TCR beta chain described here comes from a study of immune evolution from preneoplasia to lung adenocarcinoma (dated by TCRdb to about 2021). Background on the whole study: Immune contexture across lung adenocarcinoma precursors and invasive adenocarcinoma was profiled using immune gene expression, TCR sequencing and multiplex immunofluorescence. Resected precursor lesions (AAH, AIS, MIA) and invasive adenocarcinomas were compared with paired morphologically normal lung tissue. Class I HLA alleles were inferred from exome data with POLYSOLVER, and allele-specific HLA loss was detected with LOHHLA. The study reported that 90 to 120 samples were used for TCR sequencing. Whole exome sequencing and methylation data from the same cohort of nodules were integrated with the immune data. The overall cohort comprised 55 or so patients with pulmonary nodules who underwent surgical resection. The sample size depended on which specimens were available, not on a prior power calculation. The TCR sequencing data were obtained from 51 patients. General findings and caveats noted by the study authors: Because every patient came from Japan and China, how well the results apply to Western populations was uncertain. The highest top T cell clone frequencies were observed in normal lung, and a progressive decrease in top T cell clone frequencies appeared to occur from AAH through AIS, MIA and invasive adenocarcinoma. The findings reflected association rather than direct causation, and larger cohorts with long-term follow-up and longitudinal biopsies were considered necessary. Normal lung showed the highest clonality, whereas later-stage lesions appeared to have higher T cell density and diversity but lower clonality.

The patients had resection in Japan or China between the mid-2010s and the late 2010s. The histologic diagnosis of each case was independently confirmed on H&E slides by two lung cancer pathologists. The AllPrep DNA/RNA FFPE Kit was used to isolate DNA from FFPE tissue. Relative to germline, V is 8 bases shorter and J is 2 bases shorter, with 6 bases between their ends. Via the germline V gene, CDR1 is MNHEY and CDR2 SVGAGI. From the cysteine through the phenylalanine, the CDR3 covers 11 amino acids. Only CDR3 DNA is held: 33 bases, read in frame from base 1. This clone was seen a handful of times. Its antigen is still unknown. Base quality data are lacking; no much larger clone is found one base away. Using the immunoSEQ hsTCRbeta Kit, TCR beta CDR3 regions were sequenced from DNA. For the original study's pipeline: TCR sequencing data were analysed with the ImmunoSEQ Analyzer. T cell clonality was defined as 1 minus Pielou's evenness computed on productive rearrangements. T cell diversity was measured with the inverse Simpson index on productive templates. T cell density was defined as TCR beta template counts normalized to usable DNA, with usable DNA estimated by amplifying and sequencing housekeeping genes. TCR metrics were compared across histologic stages using two-sided Kruskal-Wallis tests. The source is immuneACCESS, and TCRdb retained only in-frame sequences with V and J called. Part of the clones is not carried over; for the studies checked, unresolved V genes explain less than half of this, and the remainder is unexplained. V and J calls and clone size follow that table, whereas D and trimming were derived from the DNA. In this sample the table shows around 10,000 clones, approximately 80% of which occur a single time. Of the sample, 25% to 30% falls within the top ten clones.

This TCR was sampled from a person between 55 and 69 years old with lung adenocarcinoma. Some clones in this sample may be carry-over from other donors' samples. The sequenced sample consisted of FFPE normal lung tissue adjacent to the tumor. The chain is assembled from TRBV6-5 and TRBJ1-1, with the D gene call left open. The DNA sequence reads TGTGCCAGCGGAACAAACACTGAAGCTTTCTTT. It translates to CASGTNTEAFF.